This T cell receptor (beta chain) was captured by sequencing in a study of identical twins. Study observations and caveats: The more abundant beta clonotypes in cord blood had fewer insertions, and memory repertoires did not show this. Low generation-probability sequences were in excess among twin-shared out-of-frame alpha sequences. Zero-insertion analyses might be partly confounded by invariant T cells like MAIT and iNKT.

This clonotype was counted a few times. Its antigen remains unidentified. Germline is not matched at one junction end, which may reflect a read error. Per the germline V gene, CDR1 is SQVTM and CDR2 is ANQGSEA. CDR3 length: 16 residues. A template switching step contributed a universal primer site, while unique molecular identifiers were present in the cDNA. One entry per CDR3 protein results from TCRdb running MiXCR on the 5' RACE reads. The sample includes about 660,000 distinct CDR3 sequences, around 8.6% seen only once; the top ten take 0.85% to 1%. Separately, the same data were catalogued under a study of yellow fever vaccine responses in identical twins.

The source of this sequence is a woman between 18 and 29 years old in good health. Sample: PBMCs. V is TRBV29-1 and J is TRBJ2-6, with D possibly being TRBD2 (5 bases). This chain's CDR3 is CSVEDLSGVGANVLTF. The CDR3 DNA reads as TGCAGCGTGGAAGATCTGTCCGGGGTTGGGGCCAACGTCCTGACTTTC.